This T cell receptor beta chain originates from a study of blood T cell repertoires in COVID-19. Turning to the study itself: T cells, B-cell-depleted T cells, or PBMCs provided the cDNA or gDNA that served as material.

Assay used: immunoSEQ multiplex PCR; TCRdb lists only in-frame clones, some missing. The sample holds about 250,000 clones, approximately 88% seen once. The CDR3 consists of 15 residues. Trimming stripped 7 bases from V and 1 base from J, with 16 bases between. Per germline, CDR1 SGHTA and CDR2 FQGNSA. Sample: peripheral blood. The chain has TRBV7-2 and TRBJ1-1; possible D gene TRBD1, 5 bases. This receptor was taken from a woman aged 30 to 39 with COVID-19, enrolled during active disease. The DNA for the CDR3 is TGTGCCAGCAAGGAGGGACCGGGGCGGAACACTGAAGCTTTCTTT. Translated: CASKEGPGRNTEAFF.